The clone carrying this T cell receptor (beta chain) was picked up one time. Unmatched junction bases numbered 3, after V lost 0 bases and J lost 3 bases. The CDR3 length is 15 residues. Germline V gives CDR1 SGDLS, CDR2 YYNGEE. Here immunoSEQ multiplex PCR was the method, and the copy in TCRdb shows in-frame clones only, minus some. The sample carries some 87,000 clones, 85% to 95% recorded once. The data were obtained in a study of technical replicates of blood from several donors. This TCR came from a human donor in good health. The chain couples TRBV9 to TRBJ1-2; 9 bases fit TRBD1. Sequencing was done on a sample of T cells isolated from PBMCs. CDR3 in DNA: TGTGCCAGCAGCGTAGAAGACAGGGGGGACTATGGCTACACCTTC. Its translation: CASSVEDRGDYGYTF.